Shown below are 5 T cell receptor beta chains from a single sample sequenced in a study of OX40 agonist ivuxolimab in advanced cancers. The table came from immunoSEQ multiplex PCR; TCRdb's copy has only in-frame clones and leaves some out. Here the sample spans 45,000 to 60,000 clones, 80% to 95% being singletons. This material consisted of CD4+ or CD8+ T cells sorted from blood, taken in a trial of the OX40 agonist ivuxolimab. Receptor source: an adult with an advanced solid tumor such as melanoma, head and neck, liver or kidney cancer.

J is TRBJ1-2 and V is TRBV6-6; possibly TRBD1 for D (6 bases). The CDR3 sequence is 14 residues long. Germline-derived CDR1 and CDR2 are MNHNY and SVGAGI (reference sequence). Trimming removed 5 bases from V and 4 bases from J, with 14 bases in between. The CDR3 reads CASSDAGAFYGYTF. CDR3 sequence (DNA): TGTGCCAGCAGTGATGCGGGGGCCTTCTATGGCTACACCTTC.

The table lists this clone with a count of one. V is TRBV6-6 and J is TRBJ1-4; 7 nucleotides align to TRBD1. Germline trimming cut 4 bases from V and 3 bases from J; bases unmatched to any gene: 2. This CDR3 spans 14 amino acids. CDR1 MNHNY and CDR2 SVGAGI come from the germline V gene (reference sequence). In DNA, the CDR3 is TGTGCCAGCAGTTTAGGGACAGCTAATGAAAAACTGTTTTTT. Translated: CASSLGTANEKLFF.

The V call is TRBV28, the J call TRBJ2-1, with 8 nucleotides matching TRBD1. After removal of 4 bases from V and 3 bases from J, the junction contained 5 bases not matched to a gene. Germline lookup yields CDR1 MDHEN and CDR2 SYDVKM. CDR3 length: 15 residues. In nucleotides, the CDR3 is TGTGCCAGCAGTTCACACAGGGGGAACTACAATGAGCAGTTCTTC. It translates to CASSSHRGNYNEQFF.

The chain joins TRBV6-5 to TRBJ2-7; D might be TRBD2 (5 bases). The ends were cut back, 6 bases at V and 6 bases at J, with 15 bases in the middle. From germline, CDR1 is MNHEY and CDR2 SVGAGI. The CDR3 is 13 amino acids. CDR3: CASRLRGSSEQYF. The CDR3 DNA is TGTGCCAGCAGGTTGCGAGGGAGTTCCGAGCAGTACTTC.

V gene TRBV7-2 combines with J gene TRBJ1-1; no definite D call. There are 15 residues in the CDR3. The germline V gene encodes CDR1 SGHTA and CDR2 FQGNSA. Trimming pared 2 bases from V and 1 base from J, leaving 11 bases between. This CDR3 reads CASSLFGRRNTEAFF. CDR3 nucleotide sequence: TGTGCCAGCAGCTTATTCGGCAGGAGGAACACTGAAGCTTTCTTT.